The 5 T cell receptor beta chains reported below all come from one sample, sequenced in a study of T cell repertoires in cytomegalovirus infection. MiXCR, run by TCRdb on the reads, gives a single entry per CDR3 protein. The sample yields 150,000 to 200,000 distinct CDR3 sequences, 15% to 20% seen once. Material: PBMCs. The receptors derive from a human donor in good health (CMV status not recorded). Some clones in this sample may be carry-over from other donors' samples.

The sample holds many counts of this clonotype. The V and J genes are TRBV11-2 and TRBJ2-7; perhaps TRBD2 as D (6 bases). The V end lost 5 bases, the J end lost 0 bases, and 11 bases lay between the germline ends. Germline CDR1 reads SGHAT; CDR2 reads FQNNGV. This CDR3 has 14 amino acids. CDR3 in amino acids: CASSIGEDSYEQYF. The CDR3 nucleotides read TGTGCCAGCAGCATAGGGGAGGACTCCTACGAGCAGTACTTC.

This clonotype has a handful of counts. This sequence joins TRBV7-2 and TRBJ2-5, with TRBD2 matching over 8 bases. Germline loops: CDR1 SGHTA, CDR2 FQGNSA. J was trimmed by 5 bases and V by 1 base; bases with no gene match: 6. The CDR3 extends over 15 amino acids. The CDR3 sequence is CASSLGSAGGETQYF. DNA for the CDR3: TGTGCCAGCAGCTTAGGATCTGCGGGGGGTGAGACCCAGTACTTC.

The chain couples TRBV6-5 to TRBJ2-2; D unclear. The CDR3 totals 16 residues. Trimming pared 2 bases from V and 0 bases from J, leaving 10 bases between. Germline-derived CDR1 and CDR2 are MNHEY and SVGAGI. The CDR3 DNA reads TGTGCCAGCAGTTACGGGTGGTCCCCGAACACCGGGGAGCTGTTTTTT. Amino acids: CASSYGWSPNTGELFF.

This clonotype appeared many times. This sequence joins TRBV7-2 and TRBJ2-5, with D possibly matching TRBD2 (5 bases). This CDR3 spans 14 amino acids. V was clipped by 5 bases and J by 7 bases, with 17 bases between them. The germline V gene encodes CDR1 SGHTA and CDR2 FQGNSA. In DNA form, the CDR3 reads TGTGCCAGCAGCCAATCGGCCCTGAGGGCGACCCAGTACTTC. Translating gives CASSQSALRATQYF.

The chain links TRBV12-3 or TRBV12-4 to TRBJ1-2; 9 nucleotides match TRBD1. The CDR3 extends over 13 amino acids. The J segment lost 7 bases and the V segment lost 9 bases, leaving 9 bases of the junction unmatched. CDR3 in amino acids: CASSYRGLLGYTF. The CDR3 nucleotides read TGTGCCAGTTCATACAGGGGGCTTCTTGGCTACACCTTC.